The rows below give T cell receptor beta chains drawn from one sample of a study of OX40 agonist ivuxolimab in advanced cancers. TCRdb keeps only in-frame clones here, not all; method: immunoSEQ multiplex PCR. The profile shows roughly 18,000 clones, 87% of them singletons. The sequencing here drew on CD4+ or CD8+ T cells sorted from blood, taken in a trial of the OX40 agonist ivuxolimab. The receptors originated from an adult with an advanced solid tumor such as melanoma, head and neck, liver or kidney cancer. Each CDR3 is given with its conserved first and last residue. The order of the fields is J gene, V gene, D gene, clone size, CDR3 protein, CDR3 DNA. D genes are given only for firm matches. Expanded clones get a size class; other rows say once, few or many, or leave the size out.

>TRBJ2-7|TRBV9|-|-
CASSDGTPASYEQYF
TGTGCCAGCAGCGACGGGACTCCTGCCTCCTACGAGCAGTACTTC
>TRBJ2-1|TRBV7-7|-|-
CASSLAPSDEQFF
TGTGCTAGCAGCTTAGCGCCTAGTGATGAGCAGTTCTTC
>TRBJ2-1|TRBV2|TRBD2|-
CASGQREDNEQFF
TGTGCCAGCGGTCAGCGGGAAGACAATGAGCAGTTCTTC
>TRBJ2-7|TRBV11-3|TRBD1|-
CASSHTGTGHHEQYF
TGTGCCAGCAGCCATACCGGGACAGGGCACCACGAGCAGTACTTC
>TRBJ2-2|TRBV6-1|TRBD2|-
CASSELAGGYTGELFF
TGTGCCAGCAGTGAACTAGCGGGAGGTTACACCGGGGAGCTGTTTTTT
>TRBJ2-3|TRBV9|-|-
CASSSTGEVDTQYF
TGTGCCAGCAGTTCAACCGGAGAGGTAGATACGCAGTATTTT
>TRBJ2-4|TRBV29-1|TRBD2|-
CSAGPKLTSGRDKNIQYF
TGCAGCGCTGGACCAAAACTGACTAGCGGGAGGGACAAAAACATTCAGTACTTC
>TRBJ1-4|TRBV7-9|TRBD1|-
CASSPTGNEKLFF
TGTGCCAGCAGCCCGACAGGGAATGAAAAACTGTTTTTT
>TRBJ2-7|TRBV4-3|-|-
CASSQGGNPYEQYF
TGCGCCAGCAGCCAAGGCGGGAATCCCTACGAGCAGTACTTC
>TRBJ2-7|TRBV6-6|-|once
CASSPGFYEQYF
TGTGCCAGCAGCCCAGGGTTTTACGAGCAGTACTTC
>TRBJ1-1|TRBV30|-|few
CAWSVGTLHEAFF
TGTGCCTGGAGTGTAGGGACCCTTCATGAAGCTTTCTTT
>TRBJ2-3|TRBV6-1|-|-
CASSEPAGSSTDTQYF
TGTGCCAGCAGTGAACCGGCGGGGTCTTCCACAGATACGCAGTATTTT
>TRBJ2-7|TRBV4-3|TRBD1|-
CASSFSGTGESYEQYF
TGCGCCAGCAGCTTCTCCGGGACAGGGGAGTCCTACGAGCAGTACTTC
>TRBJ2-1|TRBV7-3|TRBD2|once
CASSLAGEGSYNEQFF
TGTGCCAGCAGCTTAGCGGGAGAGGGGTCCTACAATGAGCAGTTCTTC
>TRBJ2-7|TRBV14|-|-
CASSQGVNTYEQYF
TGTGCCAGCAGCCAAGGGGTAAACACCTACGAGCAGTACTTC
>TRBJ2-2|TRBV7-6|-|-
CASSLEETNTGELFF
TGTGCCAGCAGTTTAGAAGAAACGAACACCGGGGAGCTGTTTTTT
>TRBJ2-7|TRBV28|-|-
CASSLAGTARYEQYF
TGTGCCAGCAGTTTAGCCGGGACGGCCCGCTACGAGCAGTACTTC
>TRBJ2-2|TRBV30|-|-
CAWELNTGELFF
TGTGCCTGGGAACTGAACACCGGGGAGCTGTTTTTT
>TRBJ2-7|TRBV7-8|TRBD1|-
CASSGESGGTYEQYF
TGTGCCAGCAGTGGTGAGTCAGGGGGAACCTACGAGCAGTACTTC
>TRBJ1-5|TRBV7-2|-|-
CASSLVGTHSNQPQHF
TGTGCCAGCAGCTTAGTCGGTACACATAGCAATCAGCCCCAGCATTTT
>TRBJ2-7|TRBV5-1|TRBD1|-
CASSLDRGLFEQYF
TGCGCCAGCAGCCTGGACAGGGGGCTCTTCGAGCAGTACTTC
>TRBJ1-1|TRBV18|-|-
CASSPSGAAEAFF
TGTGCCAGCTCACCATCAGGGGCAGCTGAAGCTTTCTTT
>TRBJ2-7|TRBV5-1|TRBD1|-
CASRWDRVYEQYF
TGCGCCAGCCGATGGGACAGGGTATACGAGCAGTACTTC
>TRBJ2-2|TRBV28|-|-
CASSFTNTGELFF
TGTGCCAGCAGTTTTACGAACACCGGGGAGCTGTTTTTT
>TRBJ2-1|TRBV28|-|-
CASSLAGSSYNEQFF
TGTGCCAGCAGTTTGGCCGGTAGCTCCTACAATGAGCAGTTCTTC
>TRBJ2-5|TRBV4-1|-|-
CASSATGETQYF
TGCGCCAGCAGCGCTACAGGGGAGACCCAGTACTTC
>TRBJ2-7|TRBV7-3|-|-
CASSLIEGYEQYF
TGTGCCAGCAGCTTAATTGAGGGCTACGAGCAGTACTTC
>TRBJ1-5|TRBV6-5|-|-
CASSKGTRGEQPQHF
TGTGCCAGCAGTAAGGGGACCCGGGGCGAGCAGCCCCAGCATTTT
>TRBJ2-1|TRBV4-3|-|few
CASSQSSPIGVYNEQFF
TGCGCCAGCAGCCAAAGCTCACCTATTGGGGTTTACAATGAGCAGTTCTTC
>TRBJ2-7|TRBV5-1|TRBD1|once
CASSLVTGERYEQYF
TGCGCCAGCAGCTTGGTGACAGGGGAGCGTTACGAGCAGTACTTC
>TRBJ1-1|TRBV4-1|-|-
CASSGGITEAFF
TGCGCCAGTAGCGGGGGGATCACTGAAGCTTTCTTT
>TRBJ2-3|TRBV27|-|-
CASRYTDTQYF
TGTGCCAGCAGGTACACAGATACGCAGTATTTT
>TRBJ1-2|TRBV5-6|TRBD1|-
CASSLLQGPYGYTF
TGTGCCAGCAGCTTGTTACAGGGGCCCTATGGCTACACCTTC
>TRBJ2-7|TRBV21-1|-|-
CASSKNTGTVSYEQYF
TGTGCCAGCAGCAAAAACACCGGGACAGTATCCTACGAGCAGTACTTC
>TRBJ1-1|TRBV5-6|-|-
CASSLGAGFTEAFF
TGTGCCAGCAGCTTGGGGGCCGGATTCACTGAAGCTTTCTTT
>TRBJ1-2|TRBV7-9|-|few
CASSLPSFPYGYTF
TGTGCCAGCAGCTTGCCCAGTTTTCCGTATGGCTACACCTTC
>TRBJ2-1|TRBV7-9|TRBD2|-
CASSFPGLGSYNEQFF
TGTGCCAGCAGCTTTCCGGGACTAGGATCCTACAATGAGCAGTTCTTC
>TRBJ2-7|TRBV6-5|-|-
CASSYAQGGYEQYF
TGTGCCAGCAGTTACGCGCAGGGTGGGTACGAGCAGTACTTC
>TRBJ1-6|TRBV28|-|-
CATAWGNSPLHF
TGTGCCACTGCTTGGGGTAATTCACCCCTCCACTTT
>TRBJ2-2|TRBV9|-|-
CASSVDTGELFF
TGTGCCAGCAGCGTAGATACCGGGGAGCTGTTTTTT
>TRBJ2-7|TRBV2|TRBD2|-
CASSGTSGAYEQYF
TGTGCCAGCAGTGGGACTAGCGGGGCCTACGAGCAGTACTTC
>TRBJ2-1|TRBV2|TRBD2|-
CASSQGGRADNEQFF
TGTGCCAGCAGCCAGGGCGGGAGGGCCGACAATGAGCAGTTCTTC
>TRBJ2-7|TRBV9|TRBD2|-
CASSVGTSGSDEQYF
TGTGCCAGCAGCGTAGGAACTAGCGGGAGTGACGAGCAGTACTTC
>TRBJ2-5|TRBV9|-|-
CASSPLGGAETQYF
TGTGCCAGCAGCCCCCTTGGGGGAGCAGAGACCCAGTACTTC
>TRBJ2-4|TRBV6-6|-|-
CASSLAAVAKNIQYF
TGTGCCAGCAGTTTAGCGGCTGTAGCCAAAAACATTCAGTACTTC
>TRBJ2-3|TRBV6-4|-|-
CASSDRGGSTDTQYF
TGTGCCAGCAGTGACCGGGGCGGCAGCACAGATACGCAGTATTTT
>TRBJ2-4|TRBV5-1|-|-
CASSLVGGGNIQYF
TGCGCCAGCAGCTTGGTAGGGGGAGGGAACATTCAGTACTTC
>TRBJ2-7|TRBV19|TRBD2|-
CASSMTSGSYEQYF
TGTGCCAGTAGTATGACTAGCGGGAGTTACGAGCAGTACTTC
>TRBJ2-7|TRBV11-2|-|-
CASSLVYLSYEQYF
TGTGCCAGCAGCTTAGTATACCTCTCCTACGAGCAGTACTTC
>TRBJ2-7|TRBV4-2|TRBD2|-
CASSQAGGTYEQYF
TGTGCCAGCAGCCAAGCGGGGGGTACCTACGAGCAGTACTTC
>TRBJ2-1|TRBV9|-|-
CASSVQDSYNEQFF
TGTGCCAGCAGCGTACAGGACTCCTACAATGAGCAGTTCTTC
>TRBJ2-1|TRBV9|TRBD1|-
CASSGTGEYNEQFF
TGTGCCAGCAGCGGGACAGGAGAGTACAATGAGCAGTTCTTC